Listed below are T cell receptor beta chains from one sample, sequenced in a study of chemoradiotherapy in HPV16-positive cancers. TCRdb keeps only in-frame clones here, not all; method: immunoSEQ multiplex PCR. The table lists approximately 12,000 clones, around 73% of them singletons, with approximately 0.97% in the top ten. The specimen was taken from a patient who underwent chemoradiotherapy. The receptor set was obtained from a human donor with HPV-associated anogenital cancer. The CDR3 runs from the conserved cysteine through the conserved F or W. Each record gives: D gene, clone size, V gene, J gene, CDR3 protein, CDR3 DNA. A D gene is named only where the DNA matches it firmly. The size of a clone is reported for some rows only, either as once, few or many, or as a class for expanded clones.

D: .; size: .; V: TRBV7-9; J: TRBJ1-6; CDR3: CASSFEGDSPLHF; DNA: TGTGCCAGCAGCTTTGAAGGGGATTCACCCCTCCACTTT
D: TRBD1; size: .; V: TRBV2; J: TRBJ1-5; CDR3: CASSVGDRVNQPQHF; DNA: TGTGCCAGCAGTGTTGGGGACAGGGTGAATCAGCCCCAGCATTTT
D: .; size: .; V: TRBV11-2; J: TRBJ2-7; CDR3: CASSPRPHGSYEQYF; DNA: TGTGCCAGCAGCCCTAGACCCCACGGTTCCTACGAGCAGTACTTC
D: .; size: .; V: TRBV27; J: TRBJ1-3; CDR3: CASWTVAGNTIYF; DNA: TGTGCCAGCTGGACAGTCGCTGGAAACACCATATATTTT
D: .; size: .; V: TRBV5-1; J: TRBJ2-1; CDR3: CASSQLEFGNEQFF; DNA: TGCGCCAGCAGCCAGCTGGAGTTTGGCAATGAGCAGTTCTTC
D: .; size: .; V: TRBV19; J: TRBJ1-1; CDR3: CASSNAGGNTEAFF; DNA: TGTGCCAGTAGTAATGCGGGGGGGAACACTGAAGCTTTCTTT
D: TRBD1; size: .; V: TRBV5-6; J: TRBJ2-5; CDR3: CASSLAGTGTETQYF; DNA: TGTGCCAGCAGCTTGGCCGGGACAGGGACGGAGACCCAGTACTTC
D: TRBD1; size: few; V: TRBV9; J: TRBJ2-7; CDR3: CASSVGTGIYEQYF; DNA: TGTGCCAGCAGCGTGGGGACAGGGATCTACGAGCAGTACTTC
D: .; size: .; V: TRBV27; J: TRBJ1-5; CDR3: CASLDGPGGQPQHF; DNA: TGTGCCAGCCTAGACGGGCCAGGAGGTCAGCCCCAGCATTTT
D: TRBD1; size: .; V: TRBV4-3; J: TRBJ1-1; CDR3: CASSQGTGNEAFF; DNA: TGCGCCAGCAGCCAAGGGACAGGCAATGAAGCTTTCTTT
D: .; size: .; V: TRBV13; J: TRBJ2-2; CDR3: CASSLEAGLNTGELFF; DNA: TGTGCCAGCAGCTTAGAGGCGGGACTGAACACCGGGGAGCTGTTTTTT
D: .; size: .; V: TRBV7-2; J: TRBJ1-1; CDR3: CASSLHKRGTEAFF; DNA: TGTGCCAGCAGCTTACACAAAAGGGGCACTGAAGCTTTCTTT
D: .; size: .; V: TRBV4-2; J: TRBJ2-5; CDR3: CASSQVWGSLQETQYF; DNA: TGTGCCAGCAGCCAAGTTTGGGGGTCCCTTCAAGAGACCCAGTACTTC
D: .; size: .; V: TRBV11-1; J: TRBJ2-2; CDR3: CASSLALGTGELFF; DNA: TGTGCCAGCAGCTTAGCGCTAGGCACCGGGGAGCTGTTTTTT
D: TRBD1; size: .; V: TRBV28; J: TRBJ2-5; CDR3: CASSTPGTGGTQYF; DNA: TGTGCCAGCAGTACCCCCGGGACAGGAGGGACCCAGTACTTC
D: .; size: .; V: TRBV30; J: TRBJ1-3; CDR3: CAWSIGFSDTIYF; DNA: TGTGCCTGGAGCATCGGGTTTTCGGACACCATATATTTT
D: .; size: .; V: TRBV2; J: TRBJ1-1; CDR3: CATQPEGVTEAFF; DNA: TGTGCCACCCAACCGGAGGGAGTCACTGAAGCTTTCTTT
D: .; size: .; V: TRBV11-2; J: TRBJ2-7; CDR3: CASSLGVRSSYEQYF; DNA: TGTGCCAGCAGCTTAGGTGTCAGGAGCTCCTACGAGCAGTACTTC
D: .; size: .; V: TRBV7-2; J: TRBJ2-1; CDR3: CASSSLAGAPNEQFF; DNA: TGTGCCAGCAGCTCACTAGCAGGGGCCCCTAATGAGCAGTTCTTC
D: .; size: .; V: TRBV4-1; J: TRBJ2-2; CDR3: CASSQDLGADTGELFF; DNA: TGCGCCAGCAGCCAAGATCTGGGGGCTGACACCGGGGAGCTGTTTTTT
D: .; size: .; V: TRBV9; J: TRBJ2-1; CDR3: CASSVDSGGSYNEQFF; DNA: TGTGCCAGCAGCGTAGATAGCGGTGGCTCCTACAATGAGCAGTTCTTC
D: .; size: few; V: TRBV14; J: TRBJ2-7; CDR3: CASSQYPGVPEQYF; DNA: TGTGCCAGCAGCCAATACCCTGGGGTCCCCGAGCAGTACTTC
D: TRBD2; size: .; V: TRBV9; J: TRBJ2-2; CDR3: CASSVAGTSGMGPGELFF; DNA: TGTGCCAGCAGCGTTGCGGGGACTAGCGGGATGGGTCCCGGGGAGCTGTTTTTT
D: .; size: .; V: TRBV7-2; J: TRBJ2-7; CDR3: CASSLSYTYEQYF; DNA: TGTGCCAGCAGCTTATCTTATACTTACGAGCAGTACTTC
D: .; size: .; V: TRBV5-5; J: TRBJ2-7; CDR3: CASSLAPGSYEQYF; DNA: TGTGCCAGCAGCTTGGCCCCGGGCTCCTACGAGCAGTACTTC
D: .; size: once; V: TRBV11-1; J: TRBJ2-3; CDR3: CASSLMVGWGADTQYF; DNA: TGTGCCAGCAGCTTGATGGTGGGGTGGGGCGCGGATACGCAGTATTTT
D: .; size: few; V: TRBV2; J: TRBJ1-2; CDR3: CASNRVLYGYTF; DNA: TGTGCCAGCAACAGGGTCCTTTATGGCTACACCTTC
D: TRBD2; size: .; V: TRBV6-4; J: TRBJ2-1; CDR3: CASSDSSAGHNEQFF; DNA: TGTGCCAGCAGTGACTCGTCAGCGGGACACAATGAGCAGTTCTTC
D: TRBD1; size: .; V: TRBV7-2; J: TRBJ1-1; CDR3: CASSTGQGSNTEAFF; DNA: TGTGCCAGCAGCACCGGACAGGGGTCGAACACTGAAGCTTTCTTT
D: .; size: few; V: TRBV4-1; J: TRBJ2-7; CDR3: CASSQGGTIYEQYF; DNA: TGCGCCAGCAGCCAAGGTGGGACAATCTACGAGCAGTACTTC
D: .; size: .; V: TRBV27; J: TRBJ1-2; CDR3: CASSPLQGGGYGYTF; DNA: TGTGCCAGCAGTCCTCTTCAGGGTGGAGGCTATGGCTACACCTTC
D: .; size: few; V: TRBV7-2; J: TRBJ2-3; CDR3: CASSFGVDTQYF; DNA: TGTGCCAGCAGCTTTGGGGTAGATACGCAGTATTTT
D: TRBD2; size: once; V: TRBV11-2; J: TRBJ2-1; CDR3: CASSLGSGGASNEQFF; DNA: TGTGCCAGCAGCTTAGGGAGCGGGGGGGCAAGCAATGAGCAGTTCTTC
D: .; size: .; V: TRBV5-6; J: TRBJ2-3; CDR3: CASSLGELRLSTDTQYF; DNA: TGTGCCAGCAGCTTAGGGGAATTGCGCCTGAGCACAGATACGCAGTATTTT
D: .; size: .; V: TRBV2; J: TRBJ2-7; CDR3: CASREQQSYEQYF; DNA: TGTGCCAGCAGGGAACAGCAGTCCTACGAGCAGTACTTC
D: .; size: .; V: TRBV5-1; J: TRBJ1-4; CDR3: CASSSDSDFGEKLFF; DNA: TGCGCCAGCAGCTCAGATTCGGACTTCGGAGAAAAACTGTTTTTT
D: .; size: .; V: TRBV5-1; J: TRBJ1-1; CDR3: CASSSQGNTEAFF; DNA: TGCGCCAGCAGCTCCCAGGGTAACACTGAAGCTTTCTTT
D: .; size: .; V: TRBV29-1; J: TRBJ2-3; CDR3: CSVDLEADTQYF; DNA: TGCAGCGTTGATCTAGAGGCAGATACGCAGTATTTT
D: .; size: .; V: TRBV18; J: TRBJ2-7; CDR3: CASSLTQSYEQYF; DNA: TGTGCCAGCTCCCTCACGCAATCCTACGAGCAGTACTTC
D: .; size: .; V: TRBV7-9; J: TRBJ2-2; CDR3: CASSLEGVNTGELFF; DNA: TGTGCCAGCAGCTTAGAGGGAGTAAACACCGGGGAGCTGTTTTTT
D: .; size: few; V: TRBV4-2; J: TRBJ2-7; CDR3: CASSRRDSYEQYF; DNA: TGTGCCAGCAGCAGGCGGGACTCCTACGAGCAGTACTTC
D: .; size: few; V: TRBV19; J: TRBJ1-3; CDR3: CASSSGSWNTIYF; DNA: TGTGCCAGTAGTTCAGGGTCCTGGAACACCATATATTTT